This T cell receptor beta chain derives from a study of shared clonotypes between healthy human individuals. This CDR3 region has 14 residues. V lost 5 bases, J lost 5 bases, and 13 bases lay in between. Germline V gene sequence: CDR1 MDHEN, CDR2 SYDVKM. The table came from immunoSEQ multiplex PCR; TCRdb's copy has only in-frame clones and leaves some out. This table holds 2.3 million or so clones, approximately 95% found once. The rearrangement joins TRBV28 to TRBJ1-5, with D unclear. The sample comprised naive CD4+ T cells from PBMCs. The subset is: CD45RA+ positively selected. The origin of this receptor is a man between 18 and 35 years old in good health. Some clones in this sample may be carry-over from other donors' samples. Here the CDR3 DNA reads TGTGCCAGCAGTCCCCGGGAGACCCATCAGCCCCAGCATTTT. Protein sequence: CASSPRETHQPQHF.